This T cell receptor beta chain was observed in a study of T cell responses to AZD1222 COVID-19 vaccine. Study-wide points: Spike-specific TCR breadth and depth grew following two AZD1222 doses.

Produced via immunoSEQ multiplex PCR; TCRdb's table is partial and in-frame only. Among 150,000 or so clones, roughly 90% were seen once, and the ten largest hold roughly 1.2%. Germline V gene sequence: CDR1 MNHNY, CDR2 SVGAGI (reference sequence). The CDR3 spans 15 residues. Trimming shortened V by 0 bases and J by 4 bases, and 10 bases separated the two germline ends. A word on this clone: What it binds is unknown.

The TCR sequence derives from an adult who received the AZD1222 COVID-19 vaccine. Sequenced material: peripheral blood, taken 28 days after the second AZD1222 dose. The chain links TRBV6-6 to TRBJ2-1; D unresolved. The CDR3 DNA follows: TGTGCCAGCAGTTACTCGACTCAGAGATACAATGAGCAGTTCTTC. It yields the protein CASSYSTQRYNEQFF.